Below, 21 T cell receptor beta chains from the same sample are listed, as sequenced in a study of blood T cells in healthy people across ages. A second PCR, run for about 7 to 12 cycles, used a sample-barcoded 5' primer plus a J-beta primer mix. TCRdb passed the 5' RACE reads through MiXCR, listing each CDR3 protein once. The sample lists hundreds of thousands of distinct CDR3 sequences; more than 40% were seen once. Sequenced input: blood. The receptors here all came from a man in his sixties in good health.

The chain combines TRBV27 with TRBJ2-7, with TRBD2 as a possible D gene (6 bases). Near its end, the DNA agrees better with TRBJ2-5, so the J call may be wrong. The CDR3 runs to 13 residues. Germline CDR1 and CDR2: MNHEY and SMNVEV (reference sequence). Here the CDR3 DNA reads TGTGCCAGCAGGCCGGGGAGGTGGGAGACCCAGTACTTC. This sequence encodes CASRPGRWETQYF.

The chain has TRBV28 and TRBJ2-5; TRBD2 might be the D (5 bases). The end of the DNA fits TRBJ2-7 better, so the J call may be wrong. This CDR3 spans 15 amino acids. CDR1 and CDR2 (germline): MDHEN, SYDVKM. In DNA, the CDR3 is TGTGCCAGCACACCGGGCCCGGGGTCTCTTTACGAGCAGTACTTC. Protein sequence: CASTPGPGSLYEQYF.

This clonotype came up a few times. V gene TRBV20-1 combines with J gene TRBJ2-1; 10 positions agree with TRBD1. Trimming took 3 bases from V and 9 from J; bases not matched to a gene: 14. Per the germline V gene, CDR1 is DFQATT and CDR2 is SNEGSKA (reference sequence). The CDR3 sequence is 16 residues long. Written as DNA, the CDR3 is TGCAGTGCTAGGGTTAGGATCGGGACAGGGGCGAGTGAGCAGTTCTTC. As protein: CSARVRIGTGASEQFF.

V is TRBV9 and J is TRBJ1-1; no clear D. CDR3 length equals 15 residues. Between the trimmed V and J ends, which lost 4 bases and 1 base, there was a span of 14 bases. Looked up from germline, CDR1 is SGDLS and CDR2 is YYNGEE. The CDR3 region has the DNA TGTGCCAGCAGCCCCCGACGAGGACGGAACACTGAAGCTTTCTTT. It specifies CASSPRRGRNTEAFF.

In its sample, this clonotype was seen a few times. This chain connects TRBV4-3 to TRBJ2-5; 9 nucleotides line up with TRBD1. This CDR3 region has 19 residues. J lost 1 base, V lost 2 bases, and 14 bases had no gene match. The germline V gene encodes CDR1 LGHNA and CDR2 YSLEER. The CDR3 reads CASSQQYYSTGGVQETQYF. The CDR3 DNA reads as TGCGCCAGCAGCCAACAATACTATTCGACAGGGGGGGTCCAAGAGACCCAGTACTTC.

The rearrangement uses TRBV5-6 and TRBJ2-3; D is uncertain. V was cut by 2 bases and J by 6 bases, with 10 bases left in between. Looked up from germline, CDR1 is SGHDT and CDR2 is YYEEEE. This CDR3 region has 13 residues. CDR3 DNA: TGTGCCAGCAGCTTCCCAAGCTCGGATACGCAGTATTTT. Encoded protein: CASSFPSSDTQYF.

The rearrangement joins TRBV10-3 to TRBJ1-2; D gene ambiguous. CDR1 and CDR2 (germline): ENHRY, SYGVKD. The V end lost 10 bases, the J end lost 4 bases, and 13 bases lay between the germline ends. The CDR3 loop spans 12 amino acids. The CDR3 DNA sequence: TGTGCCACCGGAGACGGACTCTATGGCTACACCTTC. Amino acids: CATGDGLYGYTF.

This clonotype was counted between two and nine times. The chain combines TRBV9 with TRBJ1-6, with D perhaps TRBD1 (6 bases). Germline V CDR1 and CDR2: SGDLS, YYNGEE. Trimming stripped 0 bases from V and 6 bases from J, with 7 bases between. This CDR3 spans 14 amino acids. The CDR3 loop is CASSVGDINSPLHF. As DNA, the CDR3 is TGTGCCAGCAGCGTAGGGGACATTAATTCACCCCTCCACTTT. Drawing the rest from reference TRBV9 and TRBJ1-6, the complete variable domain is DSGVTQTPKHLITATGQRVTLRCSPRSGDLSVYWYQQSLDQGLQFLIQYYNGEERAKGNILERFSAQQFPDLHSELNLSSLELGDSALYFCASSVGDINSPLHFGNGTRLTVT.

The chain is built from TRBV20-1 and TRBJ1-4, with unresolved D. The V and J ends lost 6 bases and 8 bases respectively, with 13 bases between them. CDR3 length: 12 residues. CDR1 DFQATT and CDR2 SNEGSKA come from the germline V gene (reference sequence). CDR3 in amino acids: CSAGRGEEKLFF. The CDR3, as DNA: TGCAGTGCCGGACGAGGAGAAGAAAAACTGTTTTTT.

There are a few counts of this clonotype. The CDR3 reads CASSSYRDRGHEQYF. The CDR3, as DNA: TGTGCCAGCAGTTCCTACAGGGACAGGGGACACGAGCAGTACTTC. V usage is TRBV12-3 or TRBV12-4 and J usage is TRBJ2-7; 10 nucleotides match TRBD1. Trimming at V came to 4 bases and at J to 5 bases, leaving 8 bases not matched to a gene. The length of the CDR3 is 15 residues.

This clonotype was seen more than once but under ten times. The genes are TRBV28 and TRBJ1-2; no firm D call. The CDR3 has 14 residues. Trimming took 7 bases from V and 5 from J, leaving 17 bases between them. Germline lookup yields CDR1 MDHEN and CDR2 SYDVKM. The CDR3 sequence: CASKSSPGVYGYTF. CDR3 sequence (DNA): TGTGCCAGCAAAAGTTCGCCCGGGGTTTATGGCTACACCTTC.

The chain recombines TRBV7-9 with TRBJ2-7, with no clear D. Germline lookup yields CDR1 SEHNR and CDR2 FQNEAQ (reference sequence). CDR3 size: 12 residues. The V end lost 1 base, the J end lost 6 bases, and 7 bases lay between the germline ends. CDR3 loop: CASSLDPGEQYF. CDR3 bases: TGTGCCAGCAGCTTAGACCCAGGCGAGCAGTACTTC.

This sequence joins TRBV25-1 and TRBJ2-1; 7 bases agree with TRBD1. V was pared by 2 bases and J by 2 bases, with 0 bases of the junction left unmatched. This CDR3 has 14 amino acids. Germline assignment: CDR1 MGHDK and CDR2 SYGVNS. The CDR3 loop is CASSERGPYNEQFF. CDR3 nucleotides: TGTGCCAGCAGTGAAAGGGGGCCCTACAATGAGCAGTTCTTC.

This chain links TRBV29-1 with TRBJ1-5; TRBD1 matches at 7 bases. Losses at the gene ends were 7 bases for V and 5 bases for J; bases not matched to a gene: 8. The CDR3 length is 13 residues. The germline V gene encodes CDR1 SQVTM and CDR2 ANQGSEA. Here the CDR3 reads CSGMTGSDQPQHF. The CDR3 DNA follows: TGCAGCGGTATGACAGGGTCGGATCAGCCCCAGCATTTT.

This clonotype showed up just a few times. The chain uses TRBV6-1 and TRBJ2-6, with D unclear. The V gene lost 2 bases and the J gene lost 1 base, with 9 bases spanning the gap. The CDR3 length is 16 residues. Germline assignment: CDR1 MNHNS and CDR2 SASEGT. The CDR3 DNA sequence: TGTGCCAGCAGTGAATGGACGGTATCTGGGGCCAACGTCCTGACTTTC. This gives the protein CASSEWTVSGANVLTF.

The genes are TRBV5-8 and TRBJ2-2; D perhaps matches TRBD1 (5 bases). Trimming removed 2 bases at V and 1 base at J, with 12 bases between. Per the germline V gene, CDR1 is SGHTS and CDR2 is YDEGEE. The CDR3 runs 16 residues. As DNA, the CDR3 is TGTGCCAGCAGCTTCTACAAGACAGTGAACACCGGGGAGCTGTTTTTT. As protein: CASSFYKTVNTGELFF.

In regard to this clonotype: At one end, the junction sequence differs from germline, possibly due to a read error. This chain links TRBV11-1 with TRBJ2-5; 11 positions match TRBD1. With the DNA end fitting TRBJ2-7 better, the J assignment may be wrong. There are 13 residues in the CDR3. Germline assignment: CDR1 SGHAT and CDR2 FQDESV (reference sequence). CDR3 residues: CTSTGQGESEQYF. As DNA, the CDR3 is TGTACCAGCACGGGACAGGGGGAGTCCGAGCAGTACTTC.

The V call is TRBV20-1, the J call TRBJ1-1, with TRBD1 matching 9 bases. CDR1 is DFQATT and CDR2 is SNEGSKA in the germline V gene (reference sequence). The V gene end was trimmed by 5 bases and the J gene end by 6 bases; junction bases not matched to a gene: 16. This CDR3 is 16 amino acids long. The CDR3 DNA reads as TGCAGTGCTCATACACCGACACGGACAGGGGTCGCTGAAGCTTTCTTT. It is translated as CSAHTPTRTGVAEAFF.

The chain links TRBV2 to TRBJ2-4; 7 bases agree with TRBD2. Unmatched junction bases numbered 20, after V lost 8 bases and J lost 10 bases. Per the germline V gene, CDR1 is SNHLY and CDR2 is FYNNEI. This CDR3 has 16 amino acids. CDR3 residues: CASVEGGTARGGIQYF. The DNA for the CDR3 is TGTGCCAGCGTGGAGGGAGGGACCGCGCGGGGAGGGATTCAGTACTTC.

CDR3 sequence: CASSPHGQLSTEAFF. For the CDR3, the DNA is TGCGCCAGCAGCCCCCACGGACAGTTAAGCACTGAAGCTTTCTTT. The chain uses TRBV4-3 and TRBJ1-1, with a weak D call TRBD1 (6 bases). The CDR3 runs to 15 residues. CDR1 and CDR2 (germline): LGHNA, YSLEER. V was trimmed by 4 bases and J by 4 bases, leaving 16 bases between them.

The V gene is TRBV29-1, the J gene TRBJ2-3, with TRBD1 matching 8 bases. V shed 7 bases and J 1 base; nucleotides not matched to a gene: 1. CDR3 size: 12 residues. Germline-derived CDR1 and CDR2 are SQVTM and ANQGSEA. CDR3 amino acids: CSEGQGTDTQYF. The DNA of the CDR3 is TGCAGCGAGGGACAGGGCACAGATACGCAGTATTTT.